This T cell receptor (beta chain) appears in the sequencing data of a study of blood T cell repertoires in COVID-19. Study at large: The study drew acute and convalescent COVID-19 samples from the United States, Italy and Spain.

In the authors' methods: Nucleated cell counts were estimated from reference gene primer amplification. Profiled with immunoSEQ multiplex PCR; TCRdb holds only in-frame clones, not every one. V and J calls plus clone size are reproduced from that table; the DNA served to infer D and trimming. The profile shows around 50,000 clones, approximately 93% of them singletons. V was shortened by 6 bases and J by 2 bases, with 11 bases between the two germline ends. CDR1 is MDHEN, CDR2 SYDVKM, per germline. The CDR3 contains 13 residues. The sample holds one count of this clone. This TCR was sampled from a man aged 55 to 70 with COVID-19, enrolled during active disease. Material: peripheral blood. V and J are TRBV28 and TRBJ2-7; possible D gene TRBD1, 5 bases. The CDR3 sequence is CASSLRAPYEQYF. CDR3 DNA sequence: TGTGCCAGCAGCCTCAGGGCCCCCTACGAGCAGTACTTC.